This record covers a single TCR beta chain. Its antigen is currently unknown. Primers for the PCR totalled 60 Vbeta and 13 Jbeta. Sequencing was performed with immunoSEQ multiplex PCR; in TCRdb, only in-frame clones are kept and a portion is missing. The sample lists 180,000 or so clones; 86% were seen once. Germline CDR1 reads SGHTA; CDR2 reads FQGTGA. The CDR3 covers 17 residues. The germline V and J ends were trimmed by 0 bases and 0 bases, with 13 bases remaining between them. This specimen comes from a study of cytomegalovirus exposure and HLA in healthy donors. Study-wide points: TCR beta V- and J-gene trimming was later associated with a missense DCLRE1C variant. Common viral pathogens were later found to be apparently linked to several of the most significant clusters.

Material for sequencing was PBMCs. This sequence originates from a young woman in good health and CMV-seronegative. This chain links TRBV7-3 with TRBJ2-3; the D gene is possibly TRBD1 (6 bases). CDR3: CASSLTGGHSSTDTQYF. CDR3 bases: TGTGCCAGCAGCTTAACTGGGGGACATTCTAGCACAGATACGCAGTATTTT.